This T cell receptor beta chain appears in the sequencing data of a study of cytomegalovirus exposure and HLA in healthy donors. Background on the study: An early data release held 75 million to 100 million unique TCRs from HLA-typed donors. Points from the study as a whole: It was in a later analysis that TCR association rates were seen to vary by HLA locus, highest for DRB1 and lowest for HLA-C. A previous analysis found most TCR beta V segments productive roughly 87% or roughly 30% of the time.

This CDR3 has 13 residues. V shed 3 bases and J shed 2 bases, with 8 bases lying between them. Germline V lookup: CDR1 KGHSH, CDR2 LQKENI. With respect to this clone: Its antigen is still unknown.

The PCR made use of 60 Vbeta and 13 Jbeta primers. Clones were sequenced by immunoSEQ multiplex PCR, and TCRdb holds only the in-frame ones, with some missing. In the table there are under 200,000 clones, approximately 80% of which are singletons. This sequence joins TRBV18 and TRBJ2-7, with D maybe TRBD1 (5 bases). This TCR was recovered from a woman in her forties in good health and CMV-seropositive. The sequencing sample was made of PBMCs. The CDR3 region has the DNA TGTGCCAGCTCACCGACAGTAACCTACGAGCAGTACTTC. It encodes CASSPTVTYEQYF.